Only a few counts were recorded for the clone carrying this TCR beta chain. Its target is not known. MiXCR, applied by TCRdb to the RT-PCR reads, yields one record per CDR3 protein. Here the sample spans 600,000 to 850,000 distinct CDR3 sequences, 14% being singletons. The sample originates from a study of response to subunit inactivated influenza vaccine. General study findings and limits: Each seasonal influenza vaccination recruits few new T cells, the authors suggested.

In germline, CDR1 is MDHEN, CDR2 SYDVKM. There are 9 residues in the CDR3. The germline V and J ends were trimmed by 10 bases and 7 bases, with 5 bases remaining between them. V gene TRBV28 combines with J gene TRBJ1-5; D is uncertain. This TCR was recovered from a man aged 50 to 60 who received an inactivated influenza vaccine. The sequenced sample was PBMCs from blood, obtained less than 15 days before vaccination. The CDR3 DNA follows: TGTGCCATTGGACAGCCCCAGCATTTT. Protein: CAIGQPQHF.